This entry describes one T cell receptor beta chain. Peripheral blood samples of roughly 9.8 milliliters were drawn from each donor. This entry belongs to a study of blood T cells in healthy people across ages. The length of the CDR3 is 13 residues. J gave up 3 bases and V 5 bases, and 6 bases lay outside the gene matches. Germline CDR1 DFQATT, CDR2 SNEGSKA (reference sequence). Then a second PCR, running about 6 to 12 cycles, was carried out with a sample-barcoded 5' primer and a J-beta primer mix. Via MiXCR, TCRdb re-called the 5' RACE reads, giving one row per CDR3 protein. This table has about 930,000 distinct CDR3 sequences, around 29% appearing once. The same sample was also used in a study of T cells of mothers and their children. As that report states: The shaping of TCR recombination output by thymic selection is similar in related and unrelated pairs.

This chain uses TRBV20-1 with TRBJ2-7, with TRBD1 matching over 8 bases. This receptor was obtained from a middle-aged woman in good health. The specimen sequenced was blood. The CDR3 spells CSAQDRAIYEQYF. DNA of the CDR3: TGCAGTGCTCAGGACAGGGCGATCTACGAGCAGTACTTC.